The clone carrying this TCR beta chain was counted a few times. UMIs and a universal primer site were added when TCR cDNA was made by 5'RACE template switching. TCRdb passed the 5' RACE reads through MiXCR, listing each CDR3 protein once. In the table there are 340,000 or so distinct CDR3 sequences, around an eighth of which are singletons. This sample is part of a study of T cells after yellow fever vaccination. CDR3 size: 11 residues. Germline CDR1 and CDR2: LGHDT and YNNKEL (reference sequence). Trimming shortened V by 10 bases and J by 7 bases, and 10 bases separated the two germline ends. The TCR originated in a man between 18 and 35 years old who received the YFV17D yellow fever vaccine. The sequencing used CD4+ T cells sorted from PBMCs, collected 15 days after the yellow fever booster vaccination. V gene TRBV3-1 combines with J gene TRBJ2-2; the D gene is possibly TRBD2 (6 bases). The CDR3 DNA follows: TGTGCCACCCAGCGGGTCGGGGAGCTGTTTTTT. Its translation: CATQRVGELFF. Full variable domain (outside the CDR3, taken from reference TRBV3-1 and TRBJ2-2): DTAVSQTPKYLVTQMGNDKSIKCEQNLGHDTMYWYKQDSKKFLKIMFSYNNKELIINETVPNRFSPKSPDKAHLNLHINSLELGDSAVYFCATQRVGELFFGEGSRLTVL.